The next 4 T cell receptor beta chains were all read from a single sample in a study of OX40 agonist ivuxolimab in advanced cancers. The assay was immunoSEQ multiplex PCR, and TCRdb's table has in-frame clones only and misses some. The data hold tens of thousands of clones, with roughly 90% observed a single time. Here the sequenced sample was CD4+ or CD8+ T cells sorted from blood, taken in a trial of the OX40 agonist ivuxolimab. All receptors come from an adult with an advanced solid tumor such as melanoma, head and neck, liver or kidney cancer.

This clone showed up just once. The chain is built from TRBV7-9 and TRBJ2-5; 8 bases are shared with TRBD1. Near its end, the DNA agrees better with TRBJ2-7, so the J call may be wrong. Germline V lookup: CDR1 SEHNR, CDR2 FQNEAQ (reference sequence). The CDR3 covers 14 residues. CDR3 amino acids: CASSLGQEAYEQYF. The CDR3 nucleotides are TGTGCCAGCAGTTTGGGACAGGAGGCCTACGAGCAGTACTTC.

The CDR3 DNA is TGTGCCAGCAGCACCCGGACAGGTCGATTGCATTTT. This sequence encodes CASSTRTGRLHF. The chain recombines TRBV11-2 with TRBJ1-5; 7 bases match TRBD1. The CDR3 has 12 residues. Germline CDR1 is SGHAT and CDR2 is FQNNGV. Losses at the gene ends were 5 bases for V and 15 bases for J; bases not matched to a gene: 10.

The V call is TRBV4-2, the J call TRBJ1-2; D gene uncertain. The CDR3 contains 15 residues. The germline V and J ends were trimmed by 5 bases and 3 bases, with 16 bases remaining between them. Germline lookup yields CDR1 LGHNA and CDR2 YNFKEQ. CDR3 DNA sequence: TGTGCCAGCAGCTTGGCCGGGCAGAGTCACTATGGCTACACCTTC. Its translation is CASSLAGQSHYGYTF.

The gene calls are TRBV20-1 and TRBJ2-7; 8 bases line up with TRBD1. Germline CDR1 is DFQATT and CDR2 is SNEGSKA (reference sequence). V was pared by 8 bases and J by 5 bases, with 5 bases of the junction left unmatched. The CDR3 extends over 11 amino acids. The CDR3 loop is CSPSTGDEQYF. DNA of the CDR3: TGCAGTCCCTCGACAGGGGACGAGCAGTACTTC.